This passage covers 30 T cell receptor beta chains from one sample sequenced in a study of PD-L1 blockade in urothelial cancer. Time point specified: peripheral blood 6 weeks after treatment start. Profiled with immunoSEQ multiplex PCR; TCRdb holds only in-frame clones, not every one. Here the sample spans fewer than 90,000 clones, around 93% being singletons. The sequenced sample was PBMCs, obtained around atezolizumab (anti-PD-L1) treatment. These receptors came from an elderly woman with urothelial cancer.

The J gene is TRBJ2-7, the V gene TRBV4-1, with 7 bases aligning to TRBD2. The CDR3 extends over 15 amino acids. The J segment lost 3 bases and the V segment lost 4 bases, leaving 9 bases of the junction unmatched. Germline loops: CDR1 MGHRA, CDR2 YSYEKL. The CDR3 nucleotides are TGCGCCAGCAGCCTCGGGCCTAGCGGAATCTACGAGCAGTACTTC. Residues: CASSLGPSGIYEQYF.

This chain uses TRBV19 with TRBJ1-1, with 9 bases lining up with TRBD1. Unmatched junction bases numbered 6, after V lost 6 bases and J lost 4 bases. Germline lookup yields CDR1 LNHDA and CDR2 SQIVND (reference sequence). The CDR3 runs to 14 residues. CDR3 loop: CASRKTGGITEAFF. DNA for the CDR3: TGTGCCAGTAGAAAGACAGGGGGAATCACTGAAGCTTTCTTT.

The CDR3 loop reads CASSLAGTGEWNEQYF. The CDR3 coding sequence is TGTGCCAGCAGCTTAGCAGGGACGGGAGAGTGGAACGAGCAGTACTTC. The chain carries TRBV7-2 and TRBJ2-7, with D perhaps matching TRBD2 (6 bases). The V end was cut by 0 bases, the J end by 5 bases, with 17 bases between. The CDR3 covers 16 residues. The germline V gene encodes CDR1 SGHTA and CDR2 FQGNSA.

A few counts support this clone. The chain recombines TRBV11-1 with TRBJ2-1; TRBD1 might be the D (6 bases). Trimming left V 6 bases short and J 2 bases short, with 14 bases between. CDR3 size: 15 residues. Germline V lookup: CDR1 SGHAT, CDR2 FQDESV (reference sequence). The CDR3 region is CASSTDRLAYNEQFF. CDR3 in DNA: TGTGCCAGCAGTACCGACAGGTTGGCCTACAATGAGCAGTTCTTC.

The CDR3 is CASSVGVQNTEAFF. Here the CDR3 DNA reads TGTGCCAGCAGTGTAGGGGTTCAGAACACTGAAGCTTTCTTT. The V and J genes are TRBV2 and TRBJ1-1; perhaps TRBD1 as D (5 bases). Germline values: CDR1 SNHLY, CDR2 FYNNEI. Trimming took off 4 bases at V and 1 base at J, with 10 bases between the two ends. This CDR3 is built from 14 residues.

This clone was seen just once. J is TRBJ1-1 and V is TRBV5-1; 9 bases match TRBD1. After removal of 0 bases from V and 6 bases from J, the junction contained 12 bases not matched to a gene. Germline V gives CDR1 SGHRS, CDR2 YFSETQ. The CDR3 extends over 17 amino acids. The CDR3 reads CASSLEGQGPRRSEAFF. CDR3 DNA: TGCGCCAGCAGCTTGGAGGGACAGGGACCCCGCAGGTCTGAAGCTTTCTTT.

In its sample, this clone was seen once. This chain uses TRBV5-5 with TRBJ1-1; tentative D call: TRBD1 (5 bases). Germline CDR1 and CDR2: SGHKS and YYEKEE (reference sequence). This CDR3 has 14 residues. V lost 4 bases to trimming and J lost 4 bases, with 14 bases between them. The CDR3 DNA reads TGTGCCAGCAGCCTCGATGGGGCCATCACTGAAGCTTTCTTT. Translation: CASSLDGAITEAFF. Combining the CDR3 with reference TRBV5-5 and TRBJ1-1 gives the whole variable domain DAGVTQSPTHLIKTRGQQVTLRCSPISGHKSVSWYQQVLGQGPQFIFQYYEKEERGRGNFPDRFSARQFPNYSSELNVNALLLGDSALYLCASSLDGAITEAFFGQGTRLTVV.

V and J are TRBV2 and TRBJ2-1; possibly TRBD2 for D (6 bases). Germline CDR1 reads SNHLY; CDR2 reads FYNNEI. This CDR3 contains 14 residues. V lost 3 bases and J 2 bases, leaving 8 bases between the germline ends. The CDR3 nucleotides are TGTGCCAGCAGTGAGAGCGGGCCCTACAATGAGCAGTTCTTC. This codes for CASSESGPYNEQFF.

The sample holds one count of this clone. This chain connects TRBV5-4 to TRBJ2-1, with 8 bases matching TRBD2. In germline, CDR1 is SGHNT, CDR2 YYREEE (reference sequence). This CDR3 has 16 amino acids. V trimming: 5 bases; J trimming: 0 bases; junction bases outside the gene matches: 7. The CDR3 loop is CASSSTGTSSYNEQFF. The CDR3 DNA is TGTGCCAGCAGTTCTACCGGGACTAGCTCCTACAATGAGCAGTTCTTC.

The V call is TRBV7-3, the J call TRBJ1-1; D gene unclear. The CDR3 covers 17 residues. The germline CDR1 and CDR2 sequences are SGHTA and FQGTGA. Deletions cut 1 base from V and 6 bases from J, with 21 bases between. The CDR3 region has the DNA TGTGCCAGCAGCTTAAGTCCCCCTAATGCTGCCAAATCTGAAGCTTTCTTT. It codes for CASSLSPPNAAKSEAFF.

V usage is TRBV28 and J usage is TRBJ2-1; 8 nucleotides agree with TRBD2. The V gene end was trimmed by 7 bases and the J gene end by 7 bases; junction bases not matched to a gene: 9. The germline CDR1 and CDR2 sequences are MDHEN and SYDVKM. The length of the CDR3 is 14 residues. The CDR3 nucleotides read TGTGCCAGCACCACGGGAGGGGAATGGAATGAGCAGTTCTTC. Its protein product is CASTTGGEWNEQFF.

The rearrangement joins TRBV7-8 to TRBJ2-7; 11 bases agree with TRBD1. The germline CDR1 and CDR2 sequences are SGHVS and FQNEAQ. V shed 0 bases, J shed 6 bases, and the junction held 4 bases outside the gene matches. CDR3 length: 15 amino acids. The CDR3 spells CASSLADRGRFEQYF. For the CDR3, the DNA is TGTGCCAGCAGCTTAGCGGACAGGGGGCGGTTCGAGCAGTACTTC.

Written as DNA, the CDR3 is TGTGCCAGTATGTCGAGCGCCAACACAGATACGCAGTATTTT. This codes for CASMSSANTDTQYF. The rearrangement links TRBV19 to TRBJ2-3, with D unclear. The germline CDR1 and CDR2 sequences are LNHDA and SQIVND (reference sequence). This CDR3 has 14 residues. Trimming removed 7 bases at V and 2 bases at J, with 13 bases between.

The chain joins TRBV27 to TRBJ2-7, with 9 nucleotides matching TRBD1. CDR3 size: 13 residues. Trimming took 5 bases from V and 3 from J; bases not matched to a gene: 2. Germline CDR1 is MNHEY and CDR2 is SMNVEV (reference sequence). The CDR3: CASSRTGDYEQYF. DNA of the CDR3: TGTGCCAGCAGTCGGACAGGGGACTACGAGCAGTACTTC.

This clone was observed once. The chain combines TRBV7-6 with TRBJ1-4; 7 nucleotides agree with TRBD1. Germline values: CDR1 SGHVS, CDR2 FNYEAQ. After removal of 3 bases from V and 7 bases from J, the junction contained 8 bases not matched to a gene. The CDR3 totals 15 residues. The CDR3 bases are TGTGCCAGCAGCTTCGGACAAGGGGGCGGTGAAAAACTGTTTTTT. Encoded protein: CASSFGQGGGEKLFF. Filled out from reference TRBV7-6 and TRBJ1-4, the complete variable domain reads GAGVSQSPRYKVTKRGQDVALRCDPISGHVSLYWYRQALGQGPEFLTYFNYEAQQDKSGLPNDRFSAERPEGSISTLTIQRTEQRDSAMYRCASSFGQGGGEKLFFGSGTQLSVL.

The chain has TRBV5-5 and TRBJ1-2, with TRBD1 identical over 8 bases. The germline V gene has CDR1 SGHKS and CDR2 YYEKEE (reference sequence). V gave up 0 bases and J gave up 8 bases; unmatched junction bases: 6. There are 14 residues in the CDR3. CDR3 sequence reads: CASSLVQGARGYTF. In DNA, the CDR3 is TGTGCCAGCAGCTTGGTCCAGGGGGCGCGGGGCTACACCTTC.

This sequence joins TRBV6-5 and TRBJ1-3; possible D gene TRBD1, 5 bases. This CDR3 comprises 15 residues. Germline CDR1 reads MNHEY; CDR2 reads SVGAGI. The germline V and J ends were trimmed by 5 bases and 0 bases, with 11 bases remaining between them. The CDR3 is CASSLTTVSGNTIYF. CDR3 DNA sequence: TGTGCCAGCAGTCTGACGACAGTCTCTGGAAACACCATATATTTT.

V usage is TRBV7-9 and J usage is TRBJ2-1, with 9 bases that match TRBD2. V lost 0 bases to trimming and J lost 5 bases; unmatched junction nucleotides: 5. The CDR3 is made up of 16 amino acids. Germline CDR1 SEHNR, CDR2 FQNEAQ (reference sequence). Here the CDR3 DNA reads TGTGCCAGCAGCTTAGCGCTTGCTAGCGGGGACAATGAGCAGTTCTTC. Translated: CASSLALASGDNEQFF.

CDR3 sequence: CASKLTGGGYGYTF. CDR3 nucleotides: TGTGCCAGCAAATTGACAGGGGGCGGCTATGGCTACACCTTC. The J gene is TRBJ1-2, the V gene TRBV6-1, with 10 bases fitting TRBD1. This CDR3 is 14 amino acids long. Unmatched junction bases numbered 6, after V lost 7 bases and J lost 4 bases. Germline V gene sequence: CDR1 MNHNS, CDR2 SASEGT.

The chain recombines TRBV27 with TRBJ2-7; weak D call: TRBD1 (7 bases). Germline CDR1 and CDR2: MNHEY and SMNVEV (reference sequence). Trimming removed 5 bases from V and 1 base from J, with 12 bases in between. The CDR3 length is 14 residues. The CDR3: CASSPGDRSYEQYF. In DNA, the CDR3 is TGTGCCAGCAGTCCGGGGGACAGATCCTACGAGCAGTACTTC.

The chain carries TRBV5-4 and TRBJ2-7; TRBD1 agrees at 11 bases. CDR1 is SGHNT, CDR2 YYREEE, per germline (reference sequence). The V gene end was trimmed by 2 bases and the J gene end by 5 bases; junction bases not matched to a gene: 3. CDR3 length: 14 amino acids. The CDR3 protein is CASSFRTGGHEQYF. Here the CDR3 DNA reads TGTGCCAGCAGCTTTAGGACAGGGGGCCACGAGCAGTACTTC.

CDR3 sequence reads: CASSSPSVLVNVLTF. The CDR3 DNA is TGTGCCAGCAGCTCGCCTAGCGTTTTGGTCAACGTCCTGACTTTC. The chain uses TRBV5-4 and TRBJ2-6, with a tentative D call TRBD2 (6 bases). The CDR3 runs to 15 residues. CDR1 and CDR2 from the germline V gene are SGHNT and YYREEE (reference sequence). V lost 3 bases to trimming and J lost 9 bases, with 16 bases between them.

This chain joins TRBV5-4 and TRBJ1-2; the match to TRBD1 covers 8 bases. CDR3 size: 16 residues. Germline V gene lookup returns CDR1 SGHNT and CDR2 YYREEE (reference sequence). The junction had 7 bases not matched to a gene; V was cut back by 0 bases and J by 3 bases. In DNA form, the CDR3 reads TGTGCCAGCAGCTTGGCGGGAGCAGGGGGCGACTATGGCTACACCTTC. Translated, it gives CASSLAGAGGDYGYTF.

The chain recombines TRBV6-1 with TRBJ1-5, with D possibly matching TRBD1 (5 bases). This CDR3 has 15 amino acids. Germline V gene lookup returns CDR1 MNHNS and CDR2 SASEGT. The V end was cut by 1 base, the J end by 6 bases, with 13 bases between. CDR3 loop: CASSEVDRRLQPQHF. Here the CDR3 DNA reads TGTGCCAGCAGTGAAGTAGACAGACGCCTTCAGCCCCAGCATTTT.

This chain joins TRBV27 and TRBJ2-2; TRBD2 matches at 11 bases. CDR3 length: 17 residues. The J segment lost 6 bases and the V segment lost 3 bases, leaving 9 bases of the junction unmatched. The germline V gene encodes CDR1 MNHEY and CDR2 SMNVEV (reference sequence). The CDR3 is CASSLPRLAGGPGELFF. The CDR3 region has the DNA TGTGCCAGCAGTTTGCCGCGTCTAGCGGGAGGTCCCGGGGAGCTGTTTTTT.

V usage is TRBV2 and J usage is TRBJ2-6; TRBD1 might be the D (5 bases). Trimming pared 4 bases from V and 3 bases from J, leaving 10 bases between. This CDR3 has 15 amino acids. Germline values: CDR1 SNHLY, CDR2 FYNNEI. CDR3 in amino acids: CASSVKTVGANVLTF. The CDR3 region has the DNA TGTGCCAGCAGTGTAAAGACAGTTGGGGCCAACGTCCTGACTTTC.

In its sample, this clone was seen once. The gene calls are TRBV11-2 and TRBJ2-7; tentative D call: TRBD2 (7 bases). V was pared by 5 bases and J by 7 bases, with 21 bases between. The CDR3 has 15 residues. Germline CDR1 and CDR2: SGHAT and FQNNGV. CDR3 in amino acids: CASSPPPRGAREQYF. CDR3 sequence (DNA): TGTGCCAGCAGCCCCCCTCCACGGGGGGCCAGGGAGCAGTACTTC. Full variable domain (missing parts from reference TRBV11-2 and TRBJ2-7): EAGVAQSPRYKIIEKRQSVAFWCNPISGHATLYWYQQILGQGPKLLIQFQNNGVVDDSQLPKDRFSAERLKGVDSTLKIQPAKLEDSAVYLCASSPPPRGAREQYFGPGTRLTVT.

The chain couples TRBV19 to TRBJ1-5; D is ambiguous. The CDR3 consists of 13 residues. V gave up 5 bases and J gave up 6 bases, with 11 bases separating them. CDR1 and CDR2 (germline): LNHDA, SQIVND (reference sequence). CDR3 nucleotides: TGTGCCAGTAGTCTTTCCGGTGGTCAGCCCCAGCATTTT. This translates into CASSLSGGQPQHF.

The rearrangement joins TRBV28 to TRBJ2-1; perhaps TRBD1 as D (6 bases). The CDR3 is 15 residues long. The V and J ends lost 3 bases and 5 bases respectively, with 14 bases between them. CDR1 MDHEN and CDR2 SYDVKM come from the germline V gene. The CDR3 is CASSFRPGTNNEQFF. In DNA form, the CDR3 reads TGTGCCAGCAGTTTCAGACCCGGGACAAACAATGAGCAGTTCTTC.

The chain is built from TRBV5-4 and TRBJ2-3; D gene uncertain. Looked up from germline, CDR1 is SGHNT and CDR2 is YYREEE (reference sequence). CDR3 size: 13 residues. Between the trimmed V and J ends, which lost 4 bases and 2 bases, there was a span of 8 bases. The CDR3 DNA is TGTGCCAGCAGCCTGTCGTACACAGATACGCAGTATTTT. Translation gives CASSLSYTDTQYF.